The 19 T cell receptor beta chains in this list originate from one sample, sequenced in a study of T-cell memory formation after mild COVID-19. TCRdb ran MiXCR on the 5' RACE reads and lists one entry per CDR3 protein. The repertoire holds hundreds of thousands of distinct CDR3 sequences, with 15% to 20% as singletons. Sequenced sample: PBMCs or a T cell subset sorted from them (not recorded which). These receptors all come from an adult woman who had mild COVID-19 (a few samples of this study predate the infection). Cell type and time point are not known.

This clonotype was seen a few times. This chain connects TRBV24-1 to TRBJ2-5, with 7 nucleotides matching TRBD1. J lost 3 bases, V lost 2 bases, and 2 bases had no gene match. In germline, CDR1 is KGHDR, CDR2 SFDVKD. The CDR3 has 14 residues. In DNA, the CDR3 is TGTGCCACCAGTGATTCGACAGGGAAAGAGACCCAGTACTTC. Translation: CATSDSTGKETQYF.

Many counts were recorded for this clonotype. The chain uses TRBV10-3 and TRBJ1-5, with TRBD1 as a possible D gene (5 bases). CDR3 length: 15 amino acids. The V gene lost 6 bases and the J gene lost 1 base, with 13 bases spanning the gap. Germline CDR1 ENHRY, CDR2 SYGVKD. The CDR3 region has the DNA TGTGCCATCAGCCAGGGACTGGAAAGCAATCAGCCCCAGCATTTT. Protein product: CAISQGLESNQPQHF.

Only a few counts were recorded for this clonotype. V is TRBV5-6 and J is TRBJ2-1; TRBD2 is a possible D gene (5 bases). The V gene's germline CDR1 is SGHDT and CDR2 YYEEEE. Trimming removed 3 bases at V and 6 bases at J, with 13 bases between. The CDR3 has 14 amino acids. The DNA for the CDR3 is TGTGCCAGCAGCTACCTCGGGATCCGCAATGAGCAGTTCTTC. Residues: CASSYLGIRNEQFF.

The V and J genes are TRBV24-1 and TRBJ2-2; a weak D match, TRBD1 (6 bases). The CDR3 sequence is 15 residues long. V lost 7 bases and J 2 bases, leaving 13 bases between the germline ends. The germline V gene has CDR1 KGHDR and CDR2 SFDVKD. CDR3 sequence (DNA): TGTGCCACCAGCGAGCTCAGGGGAAACACCGGGGAGCTGTTTTTT. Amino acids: CATSELRGNTGELFF.

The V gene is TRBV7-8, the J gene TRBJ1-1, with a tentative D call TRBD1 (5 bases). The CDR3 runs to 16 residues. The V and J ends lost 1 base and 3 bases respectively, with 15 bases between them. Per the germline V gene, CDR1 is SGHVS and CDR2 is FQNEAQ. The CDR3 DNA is TGTGCCAGCAGCTTAGTCAGGGTACCAGGTCACACTGAAGCTTTCTTT. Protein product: CASSLVRVPGHTEAFF.

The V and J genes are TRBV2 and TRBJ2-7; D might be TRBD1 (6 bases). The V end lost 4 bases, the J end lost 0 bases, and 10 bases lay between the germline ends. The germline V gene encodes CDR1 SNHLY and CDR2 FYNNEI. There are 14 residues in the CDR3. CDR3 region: CASSVGRGSYEQYF. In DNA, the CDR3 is TGTGCCAGCAGTGTCGGCAGGGGCTCCTACGAGCAGTACTTC. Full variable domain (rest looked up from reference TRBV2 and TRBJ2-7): EPEVTQTPSHQVTQMGQEVILRCVPISNHLYFYWYRQILGQKVEFLVSFYNNEISEKSEIFDDQFSVERPDGSNFTLKIRSTKLEDSAMYFCASSVGRGSYEQYFGPGTRLTVT.

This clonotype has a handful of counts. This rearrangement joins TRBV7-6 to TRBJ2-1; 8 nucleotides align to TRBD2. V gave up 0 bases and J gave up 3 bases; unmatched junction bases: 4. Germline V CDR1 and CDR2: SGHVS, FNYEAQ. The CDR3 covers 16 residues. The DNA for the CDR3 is TGTGCCAGCAGCTTAGCGAAAAGCGGGGGCTACAATGAGCAGTTCTTC. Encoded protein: CASSLAKSGGYNEQFF.

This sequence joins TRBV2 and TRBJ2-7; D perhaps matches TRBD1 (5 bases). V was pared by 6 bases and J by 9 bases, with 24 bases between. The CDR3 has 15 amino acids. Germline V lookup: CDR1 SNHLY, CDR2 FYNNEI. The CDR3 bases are TGTGCCAGCAGAGGAGCGCCAGGGTCAGTAATTCCGCAGTACTTC. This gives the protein CASRGAPGSVIPQYF.

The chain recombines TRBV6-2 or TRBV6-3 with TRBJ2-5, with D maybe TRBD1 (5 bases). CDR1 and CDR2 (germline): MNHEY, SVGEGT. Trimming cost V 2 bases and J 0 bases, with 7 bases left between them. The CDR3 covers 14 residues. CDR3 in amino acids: CASSYGAYQETQYF. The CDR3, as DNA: TGTGCCAGCAGTTACGGGGCGTACCAAGAGACCCAGTACTTC.

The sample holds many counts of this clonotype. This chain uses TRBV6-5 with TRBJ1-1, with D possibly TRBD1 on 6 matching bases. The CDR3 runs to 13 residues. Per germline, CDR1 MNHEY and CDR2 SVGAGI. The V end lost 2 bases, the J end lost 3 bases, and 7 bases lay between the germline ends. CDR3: CASSYRTDTEAFF. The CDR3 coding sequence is TGTGCCAGCAGTTACCGGACAGACACTGAAGCTTTCTTT.

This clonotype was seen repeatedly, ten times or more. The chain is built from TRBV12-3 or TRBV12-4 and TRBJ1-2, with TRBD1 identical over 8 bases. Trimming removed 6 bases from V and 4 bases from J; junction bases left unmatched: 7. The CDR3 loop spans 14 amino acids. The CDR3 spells CASRAGGLGYGYTF. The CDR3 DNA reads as TGTGCCAGCAGGGCAGGGGGCTTGGGCTATGGCTACACCTTC.

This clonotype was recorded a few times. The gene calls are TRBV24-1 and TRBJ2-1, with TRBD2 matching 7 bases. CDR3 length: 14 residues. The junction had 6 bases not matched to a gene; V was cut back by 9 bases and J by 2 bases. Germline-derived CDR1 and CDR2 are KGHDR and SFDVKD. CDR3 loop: CATGGSGTYNEQFF. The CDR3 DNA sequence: TGTGCCACCGGCGGGAGCGGGACCTACAATGAGCAGTTCTTC.

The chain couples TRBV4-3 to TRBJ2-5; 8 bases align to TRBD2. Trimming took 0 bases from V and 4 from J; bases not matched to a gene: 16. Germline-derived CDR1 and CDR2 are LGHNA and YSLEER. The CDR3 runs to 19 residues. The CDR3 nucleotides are TGCGCCAGCAGCCAAGAATTAGCGCTGGCGGGAGGTCCTCTAGAGACCCAGTACTTC. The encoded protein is CASSQELALAGGPLETQYF.

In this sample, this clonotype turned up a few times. CDR3 in amino acids: CASRSGLAGGAGQFF. In DNA, the CDR3 is TGTGCCAGCAGATCGGGACTAGCGGGGGGGGCCGGGCAGTTCTTC. The chain links TRBV12-3 or TRBV12-4 to TRBJ2-1; TRBD2 matches at 16 bases. The J segment lost 12 bases and the V segment lost 6 bases, leaving 8 bases of the junction unmatched. The CDR3 is made up of 15 amino acids.

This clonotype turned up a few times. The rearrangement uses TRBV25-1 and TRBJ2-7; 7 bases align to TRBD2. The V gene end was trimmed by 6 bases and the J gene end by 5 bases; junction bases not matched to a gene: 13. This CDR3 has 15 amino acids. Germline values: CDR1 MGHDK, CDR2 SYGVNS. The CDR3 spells CASSPGGGRGNEQYF. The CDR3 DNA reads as TGTGCCAGCAGCCCCGGAGGCGGGAGAGGAAACGAGCAGTACTTC.

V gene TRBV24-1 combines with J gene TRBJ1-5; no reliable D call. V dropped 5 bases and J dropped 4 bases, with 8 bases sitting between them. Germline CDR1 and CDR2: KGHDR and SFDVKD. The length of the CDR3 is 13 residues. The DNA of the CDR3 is TGTGCCACCAGTGGCCAGCTTAATCAGCCCCAGCATTTT. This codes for CATSGQLNQPQHF.

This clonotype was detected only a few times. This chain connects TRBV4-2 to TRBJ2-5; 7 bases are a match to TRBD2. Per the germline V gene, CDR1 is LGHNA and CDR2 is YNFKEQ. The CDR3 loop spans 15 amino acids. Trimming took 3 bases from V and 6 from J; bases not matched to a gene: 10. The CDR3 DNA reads TGTGCCAGCAGCCAGAGGTCGCGGGAGTTTAAGACCCAGTACTTC. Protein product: CASSQRSREFKTQYF.

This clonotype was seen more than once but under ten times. The CDR3 sequence: CSVDEGVYGYTF. The CDR3, as DNA: TGCAGCGTTGACGAGGGGGTTTATGGCTACACCTTC. This chain uses TRBV29-1 with TRBJ1-2; D is possibly TRBD1 (6 bases). The CDR3 covers 12 residues. V lost 3 bases to trimming and J lost 5 bases, with 10 bases between them. CDR1 is SQVTM and CDR2 is ANQGSEA in the germline V gene.

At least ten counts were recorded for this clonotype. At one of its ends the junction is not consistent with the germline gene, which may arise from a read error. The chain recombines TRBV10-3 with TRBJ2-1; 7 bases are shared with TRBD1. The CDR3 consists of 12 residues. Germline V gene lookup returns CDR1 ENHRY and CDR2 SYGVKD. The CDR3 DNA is TGTGCCATCAGTGATCGAGACAGGGAGCCGTTCTTC. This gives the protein CAISDRDREPFF.